The T cell receptor beta chain under discussion was sequenced for a study of blood T cell repertoires in COVID-19. Study-level background: The cDNA or gDNA used as material had been derived from T cells, B-cell-depleted T cells, or PBMCs.

The V end was cut by 1 base, the J end by 0 bases, with 19 bases between. Germline V lookup: CDR1 MGHDK, CDR2 SYGVNS. CDR3 length equals 18 residues. Generated by immunoSEQ multiplex PCR, the TCRdb table keeps only in-frame clones and is missing some. The table includes roughly 200,000 clones, about 83% detected once. V is TRBV25-1 and J is TRBJ2-7; D not resolved. The sequenced material came from peripheral blood. This TCR was recovered from a woman in her seventies with active or convalescent COVID-19. The DNA for the CDR3 is TGTGCCAGCAGTGAATTCCCCTCCGACACCTCGAGCTCCTACGAGCAGTACTTC. This gives the protein CASSEFPSDTSSSYEQYF.